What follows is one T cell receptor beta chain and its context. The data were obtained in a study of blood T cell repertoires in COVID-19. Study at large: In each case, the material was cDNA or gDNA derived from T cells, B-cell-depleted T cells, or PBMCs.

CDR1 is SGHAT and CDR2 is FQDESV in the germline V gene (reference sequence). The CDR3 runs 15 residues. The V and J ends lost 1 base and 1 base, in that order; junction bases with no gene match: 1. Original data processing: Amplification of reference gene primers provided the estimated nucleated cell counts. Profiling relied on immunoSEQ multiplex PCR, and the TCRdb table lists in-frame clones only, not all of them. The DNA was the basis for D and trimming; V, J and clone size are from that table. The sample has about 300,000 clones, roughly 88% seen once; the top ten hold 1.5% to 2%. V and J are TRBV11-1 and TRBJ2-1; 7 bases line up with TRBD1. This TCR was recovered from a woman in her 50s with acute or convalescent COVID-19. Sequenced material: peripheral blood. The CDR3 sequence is CASSLEGQSYNEQFF. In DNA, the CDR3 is TGTGCCAGCAGCTTAGAGGGACAGTCCTACAATGAGCAGTTCTTC.